This T cell receptor (beta chain) is from a study of cytomegalovirus exposure and HLA in healthy donors (dated by TCRdb to between 2016 and 2019). Broadly, across the study: According to an earlier analysis of a few hundred of the donors, 200 million or so T cells yielded 90 million to 140 million unique TCR beta sequences and about 280 Gb of sequence data. Roughly 300 gigabases of sequencing data and tens of millions of unique TCR sequences were included in an early release covering roughly 600 HLA-typed donors. Of the roughly 390 genotyped donors, over 70% fell in the genetic ancestry cluster associated with self-reported Caucasian donors. The study was designed to test whether signatures of past pathogen exposure could be identified by cataloging public T cell receptors. The T cell repertoires of roughly 660 subjects were profiled by immunosequencing and related to cytomegalovirus serostatus. Along with the roughly 610-subject first cohort, a separate validation cohort of over a hundred different subjects was used. The study combined high-throughput TCR immunosequencing, statistical association of individual TCRs with disease status, and machine learning to predict cytomegalovirus infection status. In a later analysis, previously published TCR beta repertoires from 550 to 750 donors were re-analyzed and high-resolution HLA genotyping was added so that TCR occurrence patterns could be studied. In the later analysis, no new phenotypic data were used to find candidate immune exposures; instead, reliance was placed on TCR beta sequences and their occurrence across donors. In an earlier analysis of 587 of the donors, high-throughput TCR beta sequencing was used to judge whether each TCR beta V gene segment behaved as functional or pseudogenic. Donor age, sex, ethnicity and CMV serostatus were compiled together with the repertoire data. Genome-wide SNP genotypes for about 55% of the roughly 670 donors were used in a later genetic analysis, which treated that subset as a discovery cohort. Every repertoire in the discovery cohort had been generated on one and the same sequencing platform. HLA typing included class I and class II loci at four-digit resolution. The number of donors typed differed by locus, with 629-630 for A, B, C, DRB1 and DQB1, roughly 520 for DQA1, approximately 580 for DPA1, and some 450 for DPB1. Because of strong linkage in the cohort, roughly five DR-DQ haplotypes were treated as single units for association and clustering. Among about 360 genotyped donors of the cohort, an average of approximately 250,000 unique TCR beta nucleotide sequences were sequenced per donor, about a sixth of them non-productive. The full study reports these points: An association between a missense DCLRE1C variant and V-gene and J-gene trimming of TCR beta chains was found in a later genetic analysis and replicated in an independent cohort. Linkage disequilibrium might explain the correlated functional status among segregating V segments, but an unknown experimental factor could not be ruled out. In vitro tests confirmed that three of the cytomegalovirus-associated TCR beta chains recognize cytomegalovirus antigens. Roughly uniform sequencing depth across donors was assumed in presence/absence analyses, although this assumption may not hold. Some IMGT-functional V segments, including TRBV6-2 and TRBV6-3, could not be told apart with the 87-base-pair reads, so those segments were excluded. CMV serostatus was the only immune exposure information available for the cohort. In a later analysis, TCR association rates were found to vary across HLA loci, with the most associated TCRs seen for DRB1 alleles and the fewest for HLA-C alleles. About 17 rarely observed V segments, including chromosome 9 orphons, were excluded from the earlier analysis of just under 600 of the donors because counts were too low. Most TCR sequences were seen in very few donors, while some public TCRs were found in many individuals. Because some donors lacked HLA typing at each locus, the association tests relied only on the typed subset. A further reported finding was that TCR beta sequences accurately predicted the HLA-A and HLA-B alleles for most subjects in the first cohort. This cohort had only TCR beta chains sequenced, and the lack of alpha or paired-chain data limited which features could be detected. The classifier was reported to diagnose cytomegalovirus status with high specificity and sensitivity in both the original cohort and the validation cohort. Specific HLA alleles were associated with more than 15,000 TCR beta sequences at a false discovery rate of 0.05 in a later analysis. It was suggested by the authors that the approach could potentially be generalized to other disease states and immunological phenotypes. The sequencing pipeline was judged likely to have produced a cluster of highly shared sequence variants as a technical artifact. A later genetic analysis reported fewer N-insertions in productive TCRs among donors in an Asian-associated ancestry cluster than the roughly 620-donor mean. According to a later analysis, parvovirus B19, influenza, CMV and Epstein-Barr virus appeared linked to several top co-occurrence clusters. In the study, 164 TCR beta chains were listed as associated with cytomegalovirus. Most CMV-associated TCR beta chains appeared to be HLA-restricted in a later analysis, and the HLA associations seemed to be driven largely by CMV exposure. In a later analysis, HLA-associated TCR beta chains were found to be more clonally expanded and to have lower generation probabilities than equally common non-associated chains. Assigning TCR associations to individual alleles was difficult when HLA alleles, especially DR and DQ, strongly co-occurred. Broadly in line with IMGT annotations, most TCR beta V segments showed up in productive rearrangements about 87% or about 30% of the time in an earlier analysis of around 600 of the donors.

The CDR3 runs 13 amino acids, cysteine and phenylalanine included. Only the CDR3 portion is preserved as DNA: 39 bases, with reading frame beginning at the first base. V drops 3 bases and J drops 8 bases, leaving 13 bases in between. The germline V gene (reference sequence) sets CDR1 to MNHEY and CDR2 to SMNVEV. The cohort comprised under 700 healthy bone marrow donors. All cohort members were sampled while nominally healthy, although unrecorded immune exposures were likely present. The donor was CMV seronegative and was included in the group of a few hundred seronegative cohort members. A peripheral blood sample was provided by each donor, and peripheral blood mononuclear cells were used for TCR beta sequencing. The Qiagen DNeasy Blood Extraction Kit was used to extract genomic DNA from the blood cell samples. Receptor amplification or capture employed the immunoSEQ multiplex PCR assay. For the multiplex PCR, a mixture combining 60 forward primers for TCR Vbeta segments and 13 reverse primers for TCR Jbeta segments was used. The CDR3 region of rearranged TCR beta genes was amplified from genomic DNA with a multiplex PCR assay. The amplified TCR beta libraries were sequenced on the Illumina HiSeq System as 87-base-pair reads. The study's processing was this. A later analysis tallied around 82 million unique TCR beta chains across the approximately 670 repertoires, and approximately 12 million of those chains were shared by two or more donors. A nearest-neighbor algorithm error-corrected the raw reads and collapsed the reads into unique sequences, merging closely related sequences to remove PCR and sequencing errors. To assign V, D and J gene segments, CDR3 sequences were aligned to IMGT reference sequences. For a sequence to be retained, a match of at least six nucleotides to both a V gene segment and a J gene segment was required. Rearrangements were called productive when the CDR3 lacked stop codons and stayed in frame with V and J; all others were non-productive. CDR3 was defined by IMGT convention, running from the second conserved V-encoded cysteine to the conserved J-encoded phenylalanine. In an earlier analysis of some 550 of the donors, sequences lacking an unambiguous match to a single V gene segment were excluded. In an earlier analysis of a few hundred of the donors, V segments were called functional above 56.7% productive rearrangements and were called segregating when the between-donor standard deviation exceeded 5%. A statistical classification framework was built for diagnosing cytomegalovirus status from the catalog of TCR beta chain sequences. A later analysis assigned V and J genes by comparing TCR nucleotide sequences with IMGT/GENE-DB human TR gene sequences. Using the TCRdist pipeline, a later analysis assigned CDR3 sequences along with most-parsimonious VDJ recombination scenarios. A later analysis defined each TCR beta chain by its CDR3 amino acid sequence plus V-gene family, and excluded reads lacking a unique V-gene family. A later analysis removed 450 to 600 highly shared, low-generation-probability nucleotide sequences to deal with suspected cross-contamination and a sequencing artifact. In a later analysis, a clonal expansion index for each public chain was calculated from normalized within-repertoire ranks of inferred template counts. Generation probabilities in a later analysis came from a VDJ recombination model fitted to out-of-frame rearrangements, and those results were checked against IGoR. A later analysis scored TCR-TCR, TCR-HLA and TCR-CMV co-occurrence with hypergeometric tests, applying a repertoire-size bias correction to TCR pairs. A later analysis estimated false discovery rates by permuting HLA or CMV assignments 20 times. In a later analysis, co-occurring TCRs were grouped using DBSCAN, and TCRdist sequence similarity was added for clustering within HLA-allele-positive subsets. For co-occurrence clustering, repertoires with fewer than 30,000 or more than 120,000 public chains were excluded, along with a handful of repertoires with anomalous nucleotide sharing. Here the immuneACCESS table is served through TCRdb, limited to in-frame sequences with V and J called. Missing clones are a known gap in these copies; in checked studies unresolved V genes cover under half, and the rest lacks a known reason. The DNA was the basis for D and trimming; V, J and clone size are from that table. This sample holds around 68,000 clones; roughly 85% were observed only once. About 10% of the sample lies in the top ten.

About this clone: Its binding antigen is unknown. Per-base qualities were not stored, and no clone one base away is much larger.

The sample taken for sequencing was PBMCs. The origin of this receptor is a female donor in good health and CMV-seronegative. The sequence links TRBV27 to TRBJ1-2; there is no confident call for the D gene. The CDR3 sequence is CASSLTEGYGYTF. The DNA sequence follows: TGTGCCAGCAGTTTGACCGAGGGATACGGCTACACCTTC.